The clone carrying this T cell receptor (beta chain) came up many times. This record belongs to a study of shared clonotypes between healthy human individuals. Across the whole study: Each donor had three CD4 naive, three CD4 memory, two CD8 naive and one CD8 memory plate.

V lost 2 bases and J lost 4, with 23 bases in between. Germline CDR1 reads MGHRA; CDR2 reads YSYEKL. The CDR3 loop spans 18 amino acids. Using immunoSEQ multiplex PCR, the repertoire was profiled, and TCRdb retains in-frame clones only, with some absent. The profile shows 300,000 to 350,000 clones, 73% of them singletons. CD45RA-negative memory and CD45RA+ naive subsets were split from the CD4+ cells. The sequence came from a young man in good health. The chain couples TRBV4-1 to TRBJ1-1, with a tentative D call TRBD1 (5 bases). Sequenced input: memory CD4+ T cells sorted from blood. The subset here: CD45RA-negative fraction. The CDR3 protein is CASSQRWRVGVASTEAFF. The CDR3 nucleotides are TGCGCCAGCAGCCAAAGGTGGAGGGTAGGGGTTGCGTCCACTGAAGCTTTCTTT.